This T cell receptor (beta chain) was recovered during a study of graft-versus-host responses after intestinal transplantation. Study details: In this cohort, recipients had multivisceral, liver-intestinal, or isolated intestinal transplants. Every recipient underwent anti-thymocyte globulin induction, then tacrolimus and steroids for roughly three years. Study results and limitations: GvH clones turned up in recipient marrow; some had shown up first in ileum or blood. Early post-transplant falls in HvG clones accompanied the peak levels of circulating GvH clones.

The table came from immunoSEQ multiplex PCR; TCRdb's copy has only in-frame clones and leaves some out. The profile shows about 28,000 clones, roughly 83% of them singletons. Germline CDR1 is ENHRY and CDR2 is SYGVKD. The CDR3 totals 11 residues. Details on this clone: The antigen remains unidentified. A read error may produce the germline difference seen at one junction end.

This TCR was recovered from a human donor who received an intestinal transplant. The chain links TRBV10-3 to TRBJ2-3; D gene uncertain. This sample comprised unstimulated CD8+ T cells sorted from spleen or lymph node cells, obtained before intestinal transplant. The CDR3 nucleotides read TGTGCCATCAGCAGCACAGATGCGCAGTATTTT. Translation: CAISSTDAQYF.